This T cell receptor beta chain is drawn from a study of T cells after yellow fever vaccination. General study results and limits: Most primary-vaccination clones recurred post-booster (approximately 96% CD4, over 70% CD8). High-abundance clonotypes from the bulk population could contaminate FACS-sorted repertoires.

This clonotype was seen a handful of times. Its target is unknown. Generation of TCR cDNA used 5'RACE template switching (which added a universal primer site and UMIs). TCRdb independently ran MiXCR on the 5' RACE reads; one entry per CDR3 protein. The repertoire holds hundreds of thousands of distinct CDR3 sequences, with 9% to 15% as singletons. Germline V gives CDR1 DFQATT, CDR2 SNEGSKA (reference sequence). CDR3 length: 15 residues. The V and J ends lost 2 bases and 1 base respectively, with 14 bases between them. This TCR derives from a man aged 25-45 years who received the YFV17D yellow fever vaccine. The sample in question was PBMCs, obtained on the day of the yellow fever booster vaccination. The rearrangement links TRBV20-1 to TRBJ2-5, with a possible D match to TRBD2 (5 bases). Here the CDR3 reads CSARPFWESQETQYF. CDR3 DNA sequence: TGCAGTGCTAGACCTTTCTGGGAGTCCCAAGAGACCCAGTACTTC.